The 15 T cell receptor beta chains given below trace back to one sample, sequenced in a study of shared clonotypes between healthy human individuals. Produced via immunoSEQ multiplex PCR; TCRdb's table is partial and in-frame only. The repertoire holds 2 million or so clones, with roughly 94% as singletons. The sequenced sample was naive CD4+ T cells sorted from blood. The subset: CD45RA+ positively selected. The receptors were sampled from a man aged 18 to 29 in good health.

This sequence joins TRBV27 and TRBJ1-2, with 7 bases identical to TRBD1. With V trimmed by 5 bases and J by 8 bases, 11 bases remained unmatched. The germline CDR1 and CDR2 sequences are MNHEY and SMNVEV (reference sequence). The CDR3 is 14 amino acids. The CDR3 protein is CASSLRQGLWGYTF. In nucleotides, the CDR3 is TGTGCCAGCAGTCTCAGACAGGGTCTTTGGGGCTACACCTTC.

This clone came up once. The chain joins TRBV18 to TRBJ2-5, with D possibly TRBD1 on 6 matching bases. V gave up 2 bases and J gave up 4 bases, with 8 bases separating them. CDR3 length: 13 residues. Germline V gives CDR1 KGHSH, CDR2 LQKENI. CDR3 residues: CASSPETGETQYF. DNA of the CDR3: TGTGCCAGCTCACCAGAGACAGGAGAGACCCAGTACTTC.

The chain uses TRBV7-2 and TRBJ1-4, with D uncertain. Germline-derived CDR1 and CDR2 are SGHTA and FQGNSA. V was cut by 0 bases and J by 2 bases, with 7 bases left in between. The CDR3 has 15 amino acids. The CDR3 sequence is CASSLADFTNEKLFF. The CDR3 DNA follows: TGTGCCAGCAGCTTAGCGGACTTTACTAATGAAAAACTGTTTTTT.

The chain carries TRBV5-5 and TRBJ1-5; no clear D gene. The germline V gene has CDR1 SGHKS and CDR2 YYEKEE (reference sequence). Trimming stripped 2 bases from V and 1 base from J, with 10 bases between. There are 15 residues in the CDR3. This chain's CDR3 is CASSFLSGSNQPQHF. CDR3 DNA: TGTGCCAGCAGCTTCTTAAGTGGAAGCAATCAGCCCCAGCATTTT.

The genes are TRBV9 and TRBJ1-5, with TRBD1 matching over 7 bases. Germline CDR1 and CDR2: SGDLS and YYNGEE. This CDR3 comprises 15 residues. Trimming removed 3 bases from V and 8 bases from J; junction bases left unmatched: 11. The CDR3 DNA follows: TGTGCCAGCAGCGCGGCTCAGGGGGTTCGGGAGCCCCAGCATTTT. It codes for CASSAAQGVREPQHF.

This chain connects TRBV5-1 to TRBJ2-5, with D maybe TRBD1 (5 bases). Trimming took 0 bases from V and 5 from J, leaving 17 bases between them. The germline V gene encodes CDR1 SGHRS and CDR2 YFSETQ. The CDR3 runs to 16 residues. Here the CDR3 DNA reads TGCGCCAGCAGCTTGGCCCTTGGCGGAAGGGGCGAGACCCAGTACTTC. Protein: CASSLALGGRGETQYF. Full variable domain (missing parts from reference TRBV5-1 and TRBJ2-5): KAGVTQTPRYLIKTRGQQVTLSCSPISGHRSVSWYQQTPGQGLQFLFEYFSETQRNKGNFPGRFSGRQFSNSRSEMNVSTLELGDSALYLCASSLALGGRGETQYFGPGTRLLVL.

V is TRBV7-2 and J is TRBJ1-2, with D perhaps TRBD1 (5 bases). The germline gives CDR1 SGHTA, CDR2 FQGNSA. The CDR3 is made up of 11 amino acids. Trimming removed 5 bases from V and 7 bases from J, with 8 bases in between. CDR3 loop: CASSTGGGYTF. The CDR3 nucleotides are TGTGCCAGCAGCACCGGGGGTGGCTACACCTTC.

The chain recombines TRBV2 with TRBJ2-5; D ambiguous. V dropped 4 bases and J dropped 2 bases, with 11 bases sitting between them. This CDR3 is built from 14 residues. Germline V gene lookup returns CDR1 SNHLY and CDR2 FYNNEI. As DNA, the CDR3 is TGTGCCAGCAGTGCCTGGCTGCAACAAGAGACCCAGTACTTC. It encodes CASSAWLQQETQYF.

The CDR3 DNA follows: TGTGCCAGCAGCTTAGCTGTAGGGGAACGGCAGTACTTC. Translation: CASSLAVGERQYF. J is TRBJ2-7 and V is TRBV7-9; a weak D match, TRBD1 (5 bases). The CDR3 consists of 13 residues. Per the germline V gene, CDR1 is SEHNR and CDR2 is FQNEAQ (reference sequence). Trimming stripped 0 bases from V and 9 bases from J, with 12 bases between.

Points on this clone: Other DNA sequences in this sample translate to the same CDR3. This chain uses TRBV18 with TRBJ1-5, with 9 nucleotides matching TRBD1. Losses at the gene ends were 3 bases for V and 6 bases for J; bases not matched to a gene: 3. The CDR3 spans 14 residues. The germline V gene encodes CDR1 KGHSH and CDR2 LQKENI. The CDR3 nucleotides read TGTGCCAGCTCACCCGGGACAGGGCTTCAGCCCCAGCATTTT. Residues: CASSPGTGLQPQHF.

The chain links TRBV29-1 to TRBJ2-1; TRBD2 agrees at 8 bases. Germline trimming cut 7 bases from V and 9 bases from J; bases unmatched to any gene: 8. The CDR3 spans 12 residues. Germline lookup yields CDR1 SQVTM and CDR2 ANQGSEA. The CDR3 DNA reads TGCAGCGCCTCCGCGGGGGGCGGTGAGCAGTTCTTC. Protein: CSASAGGGEQFF.

CDR3 DNA sequence: TGTGCCAGCTCGACAGGGGGCTTCTACGAGCAGTACTTC. This codes for CASSTGGFYEQYF. This chain links TRBV18 with TRBJ2-7, with 10 bases identical to TRBD1. This CDR3 contains 13 residues. J lost 3 bases, V lost 6 bases, and 2 bases had no gene match. Germline V gene lookup returns CDR1 KGHSH and CDR2 LQKENI.

V usage is TRBV5-1 and J usage is TRBJ2-5, with 13 bases that match TRBD2. CDR3 length: 16 residues. Trimming took 7 bases from V and 2 from J; bases not matched to a gene: 8. In germline, CDR1 is SGHRS, CDR2 YFSETQ. CDR3 residues: CASGTSGMGGQETQYF. The DNA for the CDR3 is TGCGCCAGCGGGACTAGCGGGATGGGCGGACAAGAGACCCAGTACTTC. The complete variable domain, with remaining parts taken from reference TRBV5-1 and TRBJ2-5, reads KAGVTQTPRYLIKTRGQQVTLSCSPISGHRSVSWYQQTPGQGLQFLFEYFSETQRNKGNFPGRFSGRQFSNSRSEMNVSTLELGDSALYLCASGTSGMGGQETQYFGPGTRLLVL.

This chain uses TRBV28 with TRBJ1-1; unclear D gene. Germline V lookup: CDR1 MDHEN, CDR2 SYDVKM. V shed 3 bases and J shed 10 bases, with 12 bases lying between them. The CDR3 totals 12 residues. The CDR3 reads CASSFRALAAFF. The CDR3 bases are TGTGCCAGCAGTTTTAGGGCCCTGGCAGCTTTCTTT.

The chain couples TRBV11-2 to TRBJ1-4, with TRBD1 as a possible D gene (5 bases). There are 13 residues in the CDR3. Germline CDR1 and CDR2: SGHAT and FQNNGV. V was pared by 2 bases and J by 8 bases, with 9 bases between. The CDR3 region is CASSLQEGEKLFF. As DNA, the CDR3 is TGTGCCAGCAGCTTACAGGAGGGGGAAAAACTGTTTTTT.